What follows are 30 T cell receptor beta chains derived from one specimen sequenced in a study of T cells after yellow fever vaccination. MiXCR, applied by TCRdb to the 5' RACE reads, yields one record per CDR3 protein. Of some 160,000 distinct CDR3 sequences in the sample, 7% to 10% are singletons; the top ten hold about 40%. This specimen was CD8+ T cells sorted from PBMCs, taken 45 days after the yellow fever booster vaccination. The receptors stem from a man in his late teens or twenties who received the YFV17D yellow fever vaccine.

The chain employs TRBV10-3 and TRBJ2-7; possibly TRBD2 for D (7 bases). The CDR3 is 14 residues long. The V gene's germline CDR1 is ENHRY and CDR2 SYGVKD. The V and J ends lost 10 bases and 3 bases respectively, with 19 bases between them. As DNA, the CDR3 is TGTGCCAGCAGGGGTCGGGGGGTCGGCTACGAGCAGTACTTC. Protein: CASRGRGVGYEQYF.

This clonotype was seen repeatedly, ten times or more. The V call is TRBV6-2 or TRBV6-3, the J call TRBJ1-1; perhaps TRBD1 as D (5 bases). Trimming took 6 bases from V and 4 from J, leaving 15 bases between them. CDR3 size: 14 residues. Looked up from germline, CDR1 is MNHEY and CDR2 is SVGEGT. CDR3 region: CASSRDGLATEAFF. CDR3 DNA sequence: TGTGCCAGCAGCCGGGACGGGCTTGCCACTGAAGCTTTCTTT.

This clonotype was picked up a small number of times. V and J are TRBV10-2 and TRBJ2-1, with D tentatively TRBD2 (6 bases). CDR1 WSHSY and CDR2 SAAADI come from the germline V gene. V was cut by 6 bases and J by 2 bases, with 14 bases left in between. This CDR3 is built from 15 residues. In nucleotides, the CDR3 is TGCGCCAGCAGGGGGGACTCTGACCCCTACAATGAGCAGTTCTTC. Its protein product is CASRGDSDPYNEQFF.

The chain links TRBV14 to TRBJ2-2; TRBD1 aligns across 10 bases. CDR1 and CDR2 from the germline V gene are SGHDN and FVKESK. V shed 0 bases, J shed 7 bases, and the junction held 5 bases outside the gene matches. The CDR3 loop spans 16 amino acids. CDR3 amino acids: CASSQDKTGGLGELFF. The CDR3 DNA follows: TGTGCCAGCAGCCAAGATAAGACAGGGGGCCTCGGGGAGCTGTTTTTT.

Only a few counts were recorded for this clonotype. The CDR3 is CSVWTGGHGHYGYTF. CDR3 bases: TGCAGCGTTTGGACAGGGGGCCACGGTCACTATGGCTACACCTTC. The chain joins TRBV29-1 to TRBJ1-2; 11 bases map to TRBD1. The CDR3 contains 15 residues. Trimming removed 5 bases from V and 3 bases from J; junction bases left unmatched: 8. Germline values: CDR1 SQVTM, CDR2 ANQGSEA.

The chain recombines TRBV6-2 or TRBV6-3 with TRBJ2-7; 7 nucleotides align to TRBD1. From germline, CDR1 is MNHEY and CDR2 SVGEGT. The CDR3 runs 13 residues. With 4 bases clipped from V and 4 bases from J, the junction kept 4 bases outside the gene matches. The CDR3, as DNA: TGTGCCAGCAGTTTCCAGGGGGTGTACGAGCAGTACTTC. Protein sequence: CASSFQGVYEQYF.

This clonotype has just a few counts. The rearrangement joins TRBV13 to TRBJ1-1; D unclear. Germline CDR1 PRHDT, CDR2 FYEKMQ (reference sequence). The germline V and J ends were trimmed by 5 bases and 6 bases, with 13 bases remaining between them. There are 13 residues in the CDR3. DNA of the CDR3: TGTGCCAGCAGCCCCCCGGGGTATGCTGAAGCTTTCTTT. Translation gives CASSPPGYAEAFF.

The table lists this clonotype with many counts. This chain links TRBV6-5 with TRBJ2-4, with 7 positions matching TRBD2. With 5 bases clipped from V and 6 bases from J, the junction kept 10 bases outside the gene matches. The CDR3 totals 15 residues. The germline CDR1 and CDR2 sequences are MNHEY and SVGAGI. The DNA for the CDR3 is TGTGCCAGCAGTCCTGGGGCAGCGGGGCCAAACATTCAGTACTTC. The encoded protein is CASSPGAAGPNIQYF.

This clonotype came up a few times. The chain uses TRBV4-1 and TRBJ2-1; a weak D match, TRBD1 (5 bases). The CDR3 is 18 amino acids. Germline V gives CDR1 MGHRA, CDR2 YSYEKL. Trimming removed 3 bases at V and 8 bases at J, with 26 bases between. CDR3 in amino acids: CASSHRRWQGRSQDEQFF. The CDR3, as DNA: TGCGCCAGCAGCCACCGTCGGTGGCAGGGCCGTTCTCAGGATGAGCAGTTCTTC.

The table lists this clonotype with a few counts. This chain connects TRBV7-9 to TRBJ2-7, with D perhaps assigned TRBD1 or TRBD2 (6 bases each). The CDR3 contains 16 residues. V was pared by 5 bases and J by 5 bases, with 22 bases between. Germline CDR1 is SEHNR and CDR2 is FQNEAQ (reference sequence). In DNA form, the CDR3 reads TGTGCCAGCAGCAAAAGAGGTGTCCCGGGGGCTCACGAGCAGTACTTC. Its translation is CASSKRGVPGAHEQYF.

This clonotype was found many times. The rearrangement links TRBV7-6 to TRBJ2-1; possibly TRBD1 or TRBD2 for D (5 bases each). Per germline, CDR1 SGHVS and CDR2 FNYEAQ. V lost 1 base, J lost 13 bases, and 14 bases lay in between. This CDR3 is 13 amino acids long. CDR3 sequence: CASSLESWGFQFF. DNA of the CDR3: TGTGCCAGCAGCTTAGAATCATGGGGGTTCCAGTTCTTC.

The chain carries TRBV20-1 and TRBJ2-7; tentatively, D is TRBD1 (5 bases). This CDR3 contains 16 residues. V shed 2 bases and J shed 2 bases, with 19 bases lying between them. The germline CDR1 and CDR2 sequences are DFQATT and SNEGSKA (reference sequence). The DNA for the CDR3 is TGCAGTGCTAGAAGTATCCTGCCAGGGTTTCCCTACGAGCAGTACTTC. This translates into CSARSILPGFPYEQYF.

This clonotype was picked up many times. The chain uses TRBV7-8 and TRBJ1-5; TRBD1 might be the D (5 bases). V lost 5 bases to trimming and J lost 1 base, with 12 bases between them. The CDR3 totals 15 residues. Germline values: CDR1 SGHVS, CDR2 FQNEAQ. The CDR3, as DNA: TGTGCCAGCAGCACCTTCGGGGGAAGCAATCAGCCCCAGCATTTT. Protein product: CASSTFGGSNQPQHF.

This clonotype was counted ten times or more. This chain joins TRBV7-2 and TRBJ2-7, with D possibly being TRBD2 (5 bases). Germline CDR1 reads SGHTA; CDR2 reads FQGNSA. The CDR3 sequence is 15 residues long. V lost 3 bases and J 0 bases, leaving 12 bases between the germline ends. CDR3 in amino acids: CASSFTRGLSYEQYV. The CDR3 bases are TGTGCCAGCAGCTTTACCAGAGGGCTCTCCTACGAGCAGTACGTC.

This clonotype was detected ten times or more. The CDR3 coding sequence is TGTGCCAGCAGATCCGGGACAGTCTTCTATGGCTACACCTTC. Its protein is CASRSGTVFYGYTF. J is TRBJ1-2 and V is TRBV6-5; 7 nucleotides match TRBD1. With 6 bases clipped from V and 4 bases from J, the junction kept 8 bases outside the gene matches. This CDR3 contains 14 residues. The germline V gene has CDR1 MNHEY and CDR2 SVGAGI.

The chain links TRBV27 to TRBJ2-2; perhaps TRBD1 as D (6 bases). The CDR3 is made up of 14 amino acids. Germline lookup yields CDR1 MNHEY and CDR2 SMNVEV (reference sequence). V lost 4 bases, J lost 4 bases, and 10 bases lay in between. The CDR3 sequence: CASSSYRVTGELFF. As DNA, the CDR3 is TGTGCCAGCAGTTCGTACAGGGTCACCGGGGAGCTGTTTTTT.

This clonotype was counted only a few times. This CDR3 is CASSAGGSFTEAFF. CDR3 DNA: TGTGCCAGCAGCGCGGGGGGGAGTTTCACTGAAGCTTTCTTT. V usage is TRBV9 and J usage is TRBJ1-1; D is possibly TRBD1 (5 bases). The CDR3 runs to 14 residues. Germline V gives CDR1 SGDLS, CDR2 YYNGEE. V shed 3 bases and J shed 4 bases, with 13 bases lying between them.

This chain links TRBV19 with TRBJ2-3; 8 nucleotides match TRBD1. There are 14 residues in the CDR3. CDR1 is LNHDA, CDR2 SQIVND, per germline (reference sequence). Unmatched junction bases numbered 4, after V lost 7 bases and J lost 1 base. The CDR3 coding sequence is TGTGCCAGTACCCAGACAGGGGGCACAGATACGCAGTATTTT. It translates to CASTQTGGTDTQYF.

The table lists this clonotype with many counts. This chain uses TRBV29-1 with TRBJ1-4; tentative D call: TRBD1 (5 bases). The germline CDR1 and CDR2 sequences are SQVTM and ANQGSEA. Trimming removed 4 bases at V and 3 bases at J, with 9 bases between. This CDR3 has 13 amino acids. The DNA of the CDR3 is TGCAGCGTTGGAGGGGTAGCTAATGAAAAACTGTTTTTT. It specifies CSVGGVANEKLFF.

The J gene is TRBJ2-1, the V gene TRBV27; tentatively, D is TRBD1 or TRBD2 (5 bases each). V was clipped by 0 bases and J by 6 bases, with 6 bases between them. CDR1 is MNHEY and CDR2 is SMNVEV in the germline V gene (reference sequence). The CDR3 covers 13 residues. The CDR3 region is CASSLSGTNEQFF. CDR3 nucleotide sequence: TGTGCCAGCAGTTTATCTGGGACCAATGAGCAGTTCTTC.

This clonotype was seen more than once but under ten times. This chain links TRBV10-3 with TRBJ2-7; no clear D. This CDR3 spans 13 amino acids. Germline CDR1 ENHRY, CDR2 SYGVKD. V was pared by 0 bases and J by 2 bases, with 5 bases between. The CDR3 DNA reads as TGTGCCATCAGTGAGTCGGCGGCCTACGAGCAGTACGTC. Translation gives CAISESAAYEQYV.

This clonotype came up a few times. The V call is TRBV6-2 or TRBV6-3, the J call TRBJ1-5; TRBD1 might be the D (6 bases). The V end was cut by 2 bases, the J end by 6 bases, with 17 bases between. The CDR3 totals 16 residues. Looked up from germline, CDR1 is MNHEY and CDR2 is SVGEGT. The CDR3 spells CASSYGGRGAVQPQHF. DNA for the CDR3: TGTGCCAGCAGTTACGGAGGGAGGGGGGCGGTTCAGCCCCAGCATTTT.

This clonotype showed up just a few times. The J gene is TRBJ1-2, the V gene TRBV19; unclear D gene. The germline V gene has CDR1 LNHDA and CDR2 SQIVND (reference sequence). The CDR3 is 12 residues long. Trimming removed 3 bases at V and 7 bases at J, with 9 bases between. CDR3 sequence (DNA): TGTGCCAGTAGTATGCGGGTTAGTGGCTACACCTTC. Its translation: CASSMRVSGYTF. Complete variable domain (other parts from reference TRBV19 and TRBJ1-2): DGGITQSPKYLFRKEGQNVTLSCEQNLNHDAMYWYRQDPGQGLRLIYYSQIVNDFQKGDIAEGYSVSREKKESFPLTVTSAQKNPTAFYLCASSMRVSGYTFGSGTRLTVV.

V usage is TRBV29-1 and J usage is TRBJ2-3; a weak D match, TRBD2 (5 bases). V shed 2 bases and J shed 0 bases, with 12 bases lying between them. CDR3 length: 15 amino acids. The germline CDR1 and CDR2 sequences are SQVTM and ANQGSEA. In DNA form, the CDR3 reads TGCAGCGTTGAATTTTCGGGGATTAGCACAGATACGCAGTATTTT. Protein product: CSVEFSGISTDTQYF.

The chain couples TRBV4-1 to TRBJ2-5; D remains ambiguous. Trimming took off 0 bases at V and 0 bases at J, with 11 bases between the two ends. Germline values: CDR1 MGHRA, CDR2 YSYEKL. There are 16 residues in the CDR3. The CDR3 nucleotides read TGCGCCAGCAGCCAAGAGTCGGTTGGGTACCAAGAGACCCAGTACTTC. Amino acids: CASSQESVGYQETQYF.

This clonotype showed up just a few times. This chain connects TRBV4-1 to TRBJ2-5; no definite D call. V was clipped by 5 bases and J by 4 bases, with 11 bases between them. The germline V gene has CDR1 MGHRA and CDR2 YSYEKL. The CDR3 covers 13 residues. The CDR3: CASSSRSGETQYF. DNA for the CDR3: TGCGCCAGCAGCTCAAGGTCCGGAGAGACCCAGTACTTC.

This clonotype occurred a few times. The J gene is TRBJ2-3, the V gene TRBV9; TRBD2 aligns across 11 bases. V was pared by 3 bases and J by 4 bases, with 13 bases of the junction left unmatched. Germline CDR1 reads SGDLS; CDR2 reads YYNGEE. CDR3 size: 18 residues. CDR3 in amino acids: CASSEPTSGVFDSDTQYF. The CDR3 DNA reads as TGTGCCAGCAGCGAGCCGACTAGCGGGGTTTTCGATTCAGATACGCAGTATTTT.

The chain has TRBV12-3 or TRBV12-4 and TRBJ2-5; the match to TRBD2 covers 8 bases. CDR3 length: 13 residues. V lost 7 bases and J lost 2; bases outside the gene matches: 3. CDR3 DNA: TGTGCCAGCACCGGCGGGGGGCAAGAGACCCAGTACTTC. Translation: CASTGGGQETQYF.

V usage is TRBV24-1 and J usage is TRBJ2-3; 9 nucleotides match TRBD2. V gave up 3 bases and J gave up 7 bases; unmatched junction bases: 10. Germline V gives CDR1 KGHDR, CDR2 SFDVKD. The CDR3 length is 16 residues. CDR3 bases: TGTGCCACCAGTGATCGGGAGGCGGGGGGGCCTCATACGCAGTATTTT. As protein: CATSDREAGGPHTQYF.

In DNA, the CDR3 is TGTGCCAGCAGTTATGGCGGGGGTCATGGATGGAATGAGCAGTTCTTC. Encoded protein: CASSYGGGHGWNEQFF. This sequence joins TRBV6-2 or TRBV6-3 and TRBJ2-1; the match to TRBD2 covers 7 bases. The CDR3 is 16 amino acids. The V gene end was trimmed by 3 bases and the J gene end by 7 bases; junction bases not matched to a gene: 12. Germline values: CDR1 MNHEY, CDR2 SVGEGT.